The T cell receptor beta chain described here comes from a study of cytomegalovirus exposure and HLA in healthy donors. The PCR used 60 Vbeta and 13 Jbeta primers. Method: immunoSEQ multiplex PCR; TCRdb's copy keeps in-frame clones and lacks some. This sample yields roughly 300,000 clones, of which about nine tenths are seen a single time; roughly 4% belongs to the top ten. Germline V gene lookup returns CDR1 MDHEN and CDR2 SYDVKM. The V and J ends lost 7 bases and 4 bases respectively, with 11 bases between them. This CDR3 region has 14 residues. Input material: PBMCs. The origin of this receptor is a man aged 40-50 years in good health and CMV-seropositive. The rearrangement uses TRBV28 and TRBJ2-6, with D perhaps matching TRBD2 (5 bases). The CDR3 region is CASIPGVGANVLTF. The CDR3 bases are TGTGCCAGCATTCCCGGGGTCGGGGCCAACGTCCTGACTTTC.